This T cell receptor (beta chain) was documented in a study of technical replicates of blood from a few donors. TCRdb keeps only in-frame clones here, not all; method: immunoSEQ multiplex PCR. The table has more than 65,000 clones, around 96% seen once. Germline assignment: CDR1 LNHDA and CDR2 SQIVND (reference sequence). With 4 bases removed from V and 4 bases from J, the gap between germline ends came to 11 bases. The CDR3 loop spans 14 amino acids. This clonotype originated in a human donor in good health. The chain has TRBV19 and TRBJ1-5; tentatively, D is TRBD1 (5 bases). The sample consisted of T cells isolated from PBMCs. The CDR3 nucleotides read TGTGCCAGTAGTAAGGCTCAGGGAAATCAGCCCCAGCATTTT. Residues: CASSKAQGNQPQHF.